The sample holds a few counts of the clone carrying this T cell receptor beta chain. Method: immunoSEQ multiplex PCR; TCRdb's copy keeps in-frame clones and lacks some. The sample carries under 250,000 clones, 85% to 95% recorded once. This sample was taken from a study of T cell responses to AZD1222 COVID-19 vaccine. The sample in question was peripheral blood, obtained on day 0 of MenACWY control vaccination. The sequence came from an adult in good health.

CDR3 loop: CASSLDWFSEKLFF. CDR3 DNA sequence: TGTGCCAGCAGCCTAGACTGGTTTTCCGAAAAACTGTTTTTT. The rearrangement uses TRBV27 and TRBJ1-4; D is undetermined. V was cut by 6 bases and J by 8 bases, with 16 bases left in between. Germline CDR1 reads MNHEY; CDR2 reads SMNVEV (reference sequence). CDR3 length: 14 amino acids.